This TCR beta chain originates from a study of T cells in localized non-small cell lung cancer. Worth noting for this clone: What it binds is unknown.

TCRdb's table, derived via immunoSEQ multiplex PCR, lists solely in-frame clones and lacks some. The sample carries more than 9,000 clones, less than 45% recorded once. V trimming: 3 bases; J trimming: 3 bases; junction bases outside the gene matches: 7. The CDR3 is made up of 15 amino acids. The germline V gene has CDR1 SGHNT and CDR2 YENEEA. Study results and caveats: Compared with tumor, uninvolved adjacent lung displayed greater T cell clonality, ranking highest overall. Owing to sequencing of a solitary tumor region, heterogeneity cannot be discounted. Researchers found a median around 57 of the top 100 tumor clones in adjacent lung. The study linked higher blood T cell density to longer overall survival.

V gene TRBV11-3 combines with J gene TRBJ1-2; 7 nucleotides agree with TRBD1. The material sequenced was lymph node tissue, taken before any cancer treatment. The sequence was obtained from a woman aged 35 to 75 with stage I lung adenocarcinoma. CDR3 sequence reads: CASSLGDREYYGYTF. In nucleotides, the CDR3 is TGTGCCAGCAGCTTGGGCGACAGGGAGTACTATGGCTACACCTTC. The full variable domain, its missing parts supplied by reference TRBV11-3 and TRBJ1-2, is EAGVVQSPRYKIIEKKQPVAFWCNPISGHNTLYWYLQNLGQGPELLIRYENEEAVDDSQLPKDRFSAERLKGVDSTLKIQPAELGDSAVYLCASSLGDREYYGYTFGSGTRLTVV.